What follows are 11 T cell receptor beta chains derived from one specimen sequenced in a study of T cell responses to AZD1222 COVID-19 vaccine. The protocol was immunoSEQ multiplex PCR, while the TCRdb copy is restricted to in-frame clones and leaves out a portion. The repertoire has 90,000 to 150,000 clones, 80% to 90% of them found once; the top ten carry more than 7.5%. The material sequenced was peripheral blood, taken on day 0 of AZD1222 vaccination. The receptors shown here come from an adult in good health.

In DNA form, the CDR3 reads TGTGCCAGCAGCCTGAGAACAGGGCTCCAAGAGACCCAGTACTTC. This encodes CASSLRTGLQETQYF. V is TRBV5-8 and J is TRBJ2-5; D possibly corresponds to TRBD1 (6 bases). V dropped 4 bases and J dropped 1 base, with 14 bases sitting between them. This CDR3 has 15 residues. Germline lookup yields CDR1 SGHTS and CDR2 YDEGEE.

In this sample, this clone turned up once. The V gene is TRBV6-5, the J gene TRBJ2-7; TRBD2 matches at 9 bases. The CDR3 has 12 residues. V lost 11 bases to trimming and J lost 6 bases; unmatched junction nucleotides: 8. Germline V gene data show CDR1 as MNHEY and CDR2 as SVGAGI. CDR3 DNA sequence: TGTGCCTGTCGGCTAGCGGGGCGCGAGCAGTACTTC. As protein: CACRLAGREQYF.

The V call is TRBV19, the J call TRBJ1-2; a weak D match, TRBD1 (6 bases). Germline CDR1 and CDR2: LNHDA and SQIVND (reference sequence). Trimming removed 4 bases from V and 6 bases from J, with 15 bases in between. The CDR3 covers 14 residues. The CDR3 loop is CASSNYRDLDGYTF. The CDR3 DNA follows: TGTGCCAGTAGTAACTACAGGGATTTGGATGGCTACACCTTC.

This clone was observed a handful of times. The chain uses TRBV28 and TRBJ1-4; D call uncertain. V was cut by 4 bases and J by 0 bases, with 9 bases left in between. Germline CDR1 reads MDHEN; CDR2 reads SYDVKM. This CDR3 comprises 15 residues. CDR3 region: CASSSKDATNEKLFF. In DNA form, the CDR3 reads TGTGCCAGCAGTTCCAAGGATGCAACTAATGAAAAACTGTTTTTT.

V gene TRBV5-1 combines with J gene TRBJ2-5; no definite D call. The CDR3 contains 12 residues. Trimming shortened V by 2 bases and J by 2 bases, and 4 bases separated the two germline ends. Looked up from germline, CDR1 is SGHRS and CDR2 is YFSETQ. CDR3 amino acids: CASSFPQETQYF. The CDR3 DNA is TGCGCCAGCAGCTTCCCTCAAGAGACCCAGTACTTC.

In its sample, this clone was seen a few times. The V and J genes are TRBV5-1 and TRBJ2-1, with D tentatively TRBD1 or TRBD2 (5 bases each). Germline V gene data show CDR1 as SGHRS and CDR2 as YFSETQ. The CDR3 covers 17 residues. V was trimmed by 0 bases and J by 5 bases, leaving 18 bases between them. CDR3 sequence reads: CASSLVGLAIGDNEQFF. The CDR3 DNA sequence: TGCGCCAGCAGCTTGGTGGGGCTAGCCATAGGCGACAATGAGCAGTTCTTC.

This chain connects TRBV5-1 to TRBJ1-4, with D perhaps TRBD1 (5 bases). The CDR3 loop spans 15 amino acids. From germline, CDR1 is SGHRS and CDR2 YFSETQ. Trimming stripped 0 bases from V and 5 bases from J, with 11 bases between. The CDR3 DNA reads TGCGCCAGCAGCTTGGGGGGGACGGTCAATGAAAAACTGTTTTTT. It codes for CASSLGGTVNEKLFF.

J is TRBJ2-3 and V is TRBV28; a possible D gene is TRBD2 (6 bases). The CDR3 is made up of 17 amino acids. Germline CDR1 MDHEN, CDR2 SYDVKM. The V end lost 6 bases, the J end lost 0 bases, and 19 bases lay between the germline ends. The DNA for the CDR3 is TGTGCCAGCAGCACCCCCGGGGTAGCGGTAAGCACAGATACGCAGTATTTT. This translates into CASSTPGVAVSTDTQYF.

The chain links TRBV10-3 to TRBJ2-3; TRBD2 agrees at 7 bases. The CDR3 loop spans 14 amino acids. Germline values: CDR1 ENHRY, CDR2 SYGVKD. With V trimmed by 8 bases and J by 1 base, 6 bases remained unmatched. The CDR3 sequence is CAIEGAGRTDTQYF. For the CDR3, the DNA is TGTGCCATCGAGGGAGCGGGGCGCACAGATACGCAGTATTTT.

J is TRBJ2-7 and V is TRBV3-1 (or the pseudogene TRBV3-2); maybe TRBD2 (6 bases). Germline V gene lookup returns CDR1 LGHDT and CDR2 YNNKEL (reference sequence). Trimming shortened V by 6 bases and J by 4 bases, and 16 bases separated the two germline ends. The CDR3 sequence is 14 residues long. The DNA of the CDR3 is TGTGCCAGCAGTCCCGGCTGGGACTCTTACGAGCAGTACTTC. It specifies CASSPGWDSYEQYF.

The V call is TRBV9, the J call TRBJ1-1; D is uncertain. Looked up from germline, CDR1 is SGDLS and CDR2 is YYNGEE. The V gene lost 0 bases and the J gene lost 6 bases, with 9 bases spanning the gap. The CDR3 has 13 residues. The CDR3 DNA reads TGTGCCAGCAGCGTAGCTTTGGGTCCTGAAGCTTTCTTT. Residues: CASSVALGPEAFF.